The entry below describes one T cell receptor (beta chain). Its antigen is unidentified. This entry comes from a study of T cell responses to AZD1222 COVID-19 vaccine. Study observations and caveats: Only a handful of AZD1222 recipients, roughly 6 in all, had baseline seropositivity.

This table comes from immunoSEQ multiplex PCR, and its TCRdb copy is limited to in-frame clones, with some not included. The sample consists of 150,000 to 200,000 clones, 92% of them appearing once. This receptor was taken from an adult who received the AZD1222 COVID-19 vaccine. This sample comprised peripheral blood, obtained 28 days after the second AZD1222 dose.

The CDR3 nucleotides are TGTGCCAGCAGTTCCGGGACACTCCCTTCACCCCTCCACTTT. Its translation: CASSSGTLPSPLHF. The chain joins TRBV13 to TRBJ1-6; TRBD1 might be the D (6 bases). Trimming shortened V by 6 bases and J by 9 bases, and 15 bases separated the two germline ends. This CDR3 is built from 14 residues. The V gene's germline CDR1 is PRHDT and CDR2 FYEKMQ (reference sequence).